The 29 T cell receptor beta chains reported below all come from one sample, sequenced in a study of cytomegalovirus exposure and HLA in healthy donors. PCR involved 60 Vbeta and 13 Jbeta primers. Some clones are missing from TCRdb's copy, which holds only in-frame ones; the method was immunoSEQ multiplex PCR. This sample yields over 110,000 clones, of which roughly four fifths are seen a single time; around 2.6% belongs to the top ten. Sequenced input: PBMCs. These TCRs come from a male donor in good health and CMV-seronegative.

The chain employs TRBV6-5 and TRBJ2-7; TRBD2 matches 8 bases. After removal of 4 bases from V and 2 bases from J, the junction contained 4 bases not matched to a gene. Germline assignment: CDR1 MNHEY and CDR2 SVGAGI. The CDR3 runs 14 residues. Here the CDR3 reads CASSSPGGAYEQYF. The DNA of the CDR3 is TGTGCCAGCAGTTCGCCCGGGGGGGCCTACGAGCAGTACTTC.

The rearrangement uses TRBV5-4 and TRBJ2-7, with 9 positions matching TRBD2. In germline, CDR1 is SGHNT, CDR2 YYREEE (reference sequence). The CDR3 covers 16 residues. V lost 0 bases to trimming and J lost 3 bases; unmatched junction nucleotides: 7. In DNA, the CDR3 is TGTGCCAGCAGCTTGGGTGCTAGCGGGAACTTCTACGAGCAGTACTTC. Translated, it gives CASSLGASGNFYEQYF.

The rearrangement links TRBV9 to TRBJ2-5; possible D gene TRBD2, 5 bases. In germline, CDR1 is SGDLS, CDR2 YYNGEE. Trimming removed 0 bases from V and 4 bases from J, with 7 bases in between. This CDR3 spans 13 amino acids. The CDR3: CASSVGGLETQYF. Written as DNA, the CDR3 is TGTGCCAGCAGCGTAGGCGGACTAGAGACCCAGTACTTC.

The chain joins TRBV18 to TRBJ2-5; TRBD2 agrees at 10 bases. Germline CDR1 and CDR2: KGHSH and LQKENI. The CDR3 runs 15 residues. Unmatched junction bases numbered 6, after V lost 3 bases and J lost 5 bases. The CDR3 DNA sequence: TGTGCCAGCTCACCCCGGCTAGCGGGAGAGGAGACCCAGTACTTC. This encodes CASSPRLAGEETQYF.

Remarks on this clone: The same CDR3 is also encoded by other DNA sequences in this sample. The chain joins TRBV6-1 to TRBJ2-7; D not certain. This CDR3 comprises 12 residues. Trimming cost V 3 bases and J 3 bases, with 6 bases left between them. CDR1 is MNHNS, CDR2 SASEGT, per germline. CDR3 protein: CASSEVSYEQYF. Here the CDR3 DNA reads TGTGCCAGCAGTGAGGTGAGCTACGAGCAGTACTTC.

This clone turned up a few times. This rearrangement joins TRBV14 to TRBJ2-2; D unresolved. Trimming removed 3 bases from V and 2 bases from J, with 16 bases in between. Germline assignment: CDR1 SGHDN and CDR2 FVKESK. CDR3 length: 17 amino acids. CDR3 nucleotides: TGTGCCAGCAGCCAGCGCGAGTACCGGGTTAACACCGGGGAGCTGTTTTTT. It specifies CASSQREYRVNTGELFF.

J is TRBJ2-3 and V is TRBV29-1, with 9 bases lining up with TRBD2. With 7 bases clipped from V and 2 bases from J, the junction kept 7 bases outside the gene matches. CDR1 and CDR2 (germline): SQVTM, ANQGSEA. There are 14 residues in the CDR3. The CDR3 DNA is TGCAGCGAGGTAGCGGGAGTTCACACAGATACGCAGTATTTT. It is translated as CSEVAGVHTDTQYF.

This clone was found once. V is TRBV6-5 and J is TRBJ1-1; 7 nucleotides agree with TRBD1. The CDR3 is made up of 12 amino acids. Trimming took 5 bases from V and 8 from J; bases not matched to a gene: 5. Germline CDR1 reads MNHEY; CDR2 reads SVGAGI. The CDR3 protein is CASSLTGAEAFF. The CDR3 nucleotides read TGTGCCAGCAGTCTTACAGGGGCCGAAGCTTTCTTT.

The CDR3 loop is CASSVRLAEYNEQFF. The CDR3 region has the DNA TGTGCCAGCAGTGTACGACTAGCGGAATACAATGAGCAGTTCTTC. This chain joins TRBV6-4 and TRBJ2-1, with 9 bases lining up with TRBD2. Germline V gene sequence: CDR1 MRHNA, CDR2 SNTAGT. This CDR3 has 15 amino acids. Unmatched junction bases numbered 5, after V lost 4 bases and J lost 4 bases.

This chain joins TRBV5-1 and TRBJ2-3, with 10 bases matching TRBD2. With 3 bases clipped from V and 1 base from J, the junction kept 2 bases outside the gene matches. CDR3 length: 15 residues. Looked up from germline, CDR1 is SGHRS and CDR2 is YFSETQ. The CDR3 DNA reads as TGCGCCAGCAGCTCCGGGACTAGCGGCACAGATACGCAGTATTTT. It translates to CASSSGTSGTDTQYF. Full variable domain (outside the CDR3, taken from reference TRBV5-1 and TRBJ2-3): KAGVTQTPRYLIKTRGQQVTLSCSPISGHRSVSWYQQTPGQGLQFLFEYFSETQRNKGNFPGRFSGRQFSNSRSEMNVSTLELGDSALYLCASSSGTSGTDTQYFGPGTRLTVL.

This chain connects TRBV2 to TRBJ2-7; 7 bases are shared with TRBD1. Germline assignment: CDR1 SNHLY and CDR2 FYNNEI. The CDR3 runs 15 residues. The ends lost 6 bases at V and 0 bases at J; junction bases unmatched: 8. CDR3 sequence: CASRPPTGSSYEQYF. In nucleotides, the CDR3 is TGTGCCAGCAGGCCTCCGACAGGGAGCTCCTACGAGCAGTACTTC.

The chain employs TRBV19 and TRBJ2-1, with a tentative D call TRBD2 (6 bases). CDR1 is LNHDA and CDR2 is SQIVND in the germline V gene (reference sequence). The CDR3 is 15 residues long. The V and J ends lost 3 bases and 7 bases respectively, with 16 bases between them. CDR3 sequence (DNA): TGTGCCAGTAGTATGGGGGGACGGTCCGGGAATGAGCAGTTCTTC. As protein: CASSMGGRSGNEQFF.

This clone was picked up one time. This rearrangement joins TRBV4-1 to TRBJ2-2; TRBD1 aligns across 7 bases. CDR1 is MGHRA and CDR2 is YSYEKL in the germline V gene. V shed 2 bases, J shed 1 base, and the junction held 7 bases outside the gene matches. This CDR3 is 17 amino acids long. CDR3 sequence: CASSQWVTGLNTGELFF. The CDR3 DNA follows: TGCGCCAGCAGCCAATGGGTGACAGGGCTGAACACCGGGGAGCTGTTTTTT.

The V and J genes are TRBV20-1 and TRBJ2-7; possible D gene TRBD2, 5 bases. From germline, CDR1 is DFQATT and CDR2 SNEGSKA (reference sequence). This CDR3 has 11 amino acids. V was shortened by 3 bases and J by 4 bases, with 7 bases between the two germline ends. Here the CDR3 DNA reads TGCAGTGCTAGGTCGGGATACGAGCAGTACTTC. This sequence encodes CSARSGYEQYF.

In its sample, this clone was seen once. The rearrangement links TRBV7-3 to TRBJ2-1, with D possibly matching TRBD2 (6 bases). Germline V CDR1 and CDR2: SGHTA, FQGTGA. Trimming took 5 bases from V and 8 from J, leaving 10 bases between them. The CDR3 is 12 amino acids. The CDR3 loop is CASSQGEDEQFF. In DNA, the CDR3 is TGTGCCAGCAGCCAAGGGGAGGATGAGCAGTTCTTC.

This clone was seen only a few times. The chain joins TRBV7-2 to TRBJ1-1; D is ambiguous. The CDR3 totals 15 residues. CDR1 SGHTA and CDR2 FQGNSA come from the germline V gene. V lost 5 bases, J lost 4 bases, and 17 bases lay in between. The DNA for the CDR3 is TGTGCCAGCAGCGGGGAGTGGGAAGGAATCACTGAAGCTTTCTTT. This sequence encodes CASSGEWEGITEAFF.

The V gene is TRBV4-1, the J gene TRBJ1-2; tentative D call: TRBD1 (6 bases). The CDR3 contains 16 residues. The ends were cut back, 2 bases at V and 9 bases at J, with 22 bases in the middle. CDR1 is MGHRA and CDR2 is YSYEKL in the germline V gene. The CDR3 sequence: CASSQRGGVPFRSYTF. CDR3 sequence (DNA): TGCGCCAGCAGCCAAAGAGGGGGGGTTCCTTTTCGGAGCTACACCTTC.

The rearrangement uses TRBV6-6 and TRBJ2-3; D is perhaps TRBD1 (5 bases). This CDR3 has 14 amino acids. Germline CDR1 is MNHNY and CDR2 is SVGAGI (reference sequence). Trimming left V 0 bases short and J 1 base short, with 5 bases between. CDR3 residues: CASSYSTGTDTQYF. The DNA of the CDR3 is TGTGCCAGCAGTTACTCGACAGGCACAGATACGCAGTATTTT.

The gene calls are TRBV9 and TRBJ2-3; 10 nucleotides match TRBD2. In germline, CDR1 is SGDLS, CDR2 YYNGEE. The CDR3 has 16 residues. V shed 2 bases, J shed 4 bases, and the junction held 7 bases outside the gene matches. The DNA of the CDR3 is TGTGCCAGCAGCGTGGCTAGCGGGAGTGGGGCAGATACGCAGTATTTT. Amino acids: CASSVASGSGADTQYF.

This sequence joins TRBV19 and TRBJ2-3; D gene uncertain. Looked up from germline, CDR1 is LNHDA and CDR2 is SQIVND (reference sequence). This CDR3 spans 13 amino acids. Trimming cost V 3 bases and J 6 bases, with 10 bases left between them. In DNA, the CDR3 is TGTGCCAGTAGTATGGCTTCCTTGGATACGCAGTATTTT. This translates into CASSMASLDTQYF.

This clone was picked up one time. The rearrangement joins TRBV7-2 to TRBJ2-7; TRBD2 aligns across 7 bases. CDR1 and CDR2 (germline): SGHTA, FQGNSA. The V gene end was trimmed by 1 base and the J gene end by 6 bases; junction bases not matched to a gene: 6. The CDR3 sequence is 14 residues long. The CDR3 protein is CASSLEGGPIEQYF. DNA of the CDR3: TGTGCCAGCAGCTTAGAGGGAGGGCCGATCGAGCAGTACTTC.

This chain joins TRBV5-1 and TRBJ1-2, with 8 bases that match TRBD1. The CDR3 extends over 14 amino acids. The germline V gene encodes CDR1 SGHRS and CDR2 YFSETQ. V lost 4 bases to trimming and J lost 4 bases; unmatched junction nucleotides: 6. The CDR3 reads CASSHDRGPYGYTF. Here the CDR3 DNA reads TGCGCCAGCAGCCACGACAGGGGTCCCTATGGCTACACCTTC.

CDR3 sequence: CASSSPKAGGYEQYF. The DNA of the CDR3 is TGTGCCAGCAGTTCCCCCAAGGCAGGGGGCTACGAGCAGTACTTC. The chain couples TRBV6-5 to TRBJ2-7; 7 nucleotides line up with TRBD1. The CDR3 has 15 amino acids. V shed 4 bases, J shed 3 bases, and the junction held 9 bases outside the gene matches. Germline lookup yields CDR1 MNHEY and CDR2 SVGAGI.

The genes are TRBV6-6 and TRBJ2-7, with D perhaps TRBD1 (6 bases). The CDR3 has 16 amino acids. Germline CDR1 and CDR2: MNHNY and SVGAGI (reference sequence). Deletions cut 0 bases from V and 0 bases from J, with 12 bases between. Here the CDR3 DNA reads TGTGCCAGCAGTTACTCGGACAGATCGGTCTCCTACGAGCAGTACTTC. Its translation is CASSYSDRSVSYEQYF.

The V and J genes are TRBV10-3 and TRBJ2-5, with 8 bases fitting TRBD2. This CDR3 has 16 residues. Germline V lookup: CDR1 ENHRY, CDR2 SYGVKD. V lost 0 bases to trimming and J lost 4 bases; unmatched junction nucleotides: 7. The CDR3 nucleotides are TGTGCCATCAGTGAGTCGGGACGGGAGGGGCGAGAGACCCAGTACTTC. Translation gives CAISESGREGRETQYF.

This CDR3 reads CASSFGVVRELFF. Written as DNA, the CDR3 is TGTGCCAGCAGTTTCGGAGTAGTGCGGGAGCTGTTTTTT. J is TRBJ2-2 and V is TRBV27, with D uncertain. CDR3 length equals 13 residues. V was trimmed by 3 bases and J by 9 bases, leaving 11 bases between them. Germline V lookup: CDR1 MNHEY, CDR2 SMNVEV (reference sequence).

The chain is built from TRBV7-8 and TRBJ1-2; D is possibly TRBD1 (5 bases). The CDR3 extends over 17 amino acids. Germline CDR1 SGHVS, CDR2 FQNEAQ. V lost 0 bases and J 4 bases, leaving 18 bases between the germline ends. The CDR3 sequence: CASSLAGRGSASYGYTF. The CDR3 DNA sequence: TGTGCCAGCAGCTTAGCGGGGCGGGGCAGCGCGAGCTATGGCTACACCTTC.

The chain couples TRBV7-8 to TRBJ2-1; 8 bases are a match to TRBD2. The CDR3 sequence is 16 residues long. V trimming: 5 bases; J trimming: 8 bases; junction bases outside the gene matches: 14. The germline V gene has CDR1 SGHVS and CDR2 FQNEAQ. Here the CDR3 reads CASSLLGGSGNDEQFF. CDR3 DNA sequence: TGTGCCAGCAGCCTACTTGGCGGTAGCGGGAATGATGAGCAGTTCTTC.

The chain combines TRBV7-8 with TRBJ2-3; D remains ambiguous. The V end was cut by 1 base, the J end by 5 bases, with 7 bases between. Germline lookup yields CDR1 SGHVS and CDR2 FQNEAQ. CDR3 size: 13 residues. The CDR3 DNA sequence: TGTGCCAGCAGCTTAGATCCGGGAGATACGCAGTATTTT. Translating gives CASSLDPGDTQYF.